One and the same sample provided the 4 T cell receptor beta chains below, sequenced in a study of T cells in Graves' hyperthyroidism and ophthalmopathy. RNA transcripts gave rise to amplified TCR beta CDR3 regions. First-round RT-PCR targeting the TCR CDR3 was performed with the HTBI primer set. TCRdb ran MiXCR on the multiplex PCR reads and lists one entry per CDR3 protein. The sample lists hundreds of thousands of distinct CDR3 sequences; more than 12% were seen once. Source material: blood. These receptors came from a woman aged 50 to 60 with Graves' ophthalmopathy.

The chain employs TRBV28 and TRBJ2-2; 8 bases fit TRBD2. The length of the CDR3 is 16 residues. Germline CDR1 is MDHEN and CDR2 is SYDVKM. The junction had 9 bases not matched to a gene; V was cut back by 2 bases and J by 7 bases. The CDR3 here is CASSLPTGGPSGELFF. The CDR3 region has the DNA TGTGCCAGCAGTTTACCGACGGGAGGGCCTAGCGGGGAGCTGTTTTTT.

This clonotype was found a few times. An end of the junction does not agree with germline; a read error may underlie this. V usage is TRBV28 and J usage is TRBJ1-1, with TRBD1 matching over 8 bases. This CDR3 is built from 16 residues. Germline-derived CDR1 and CDR2 are MDHEN and SYDVKM. CDR3 nucleotides: TGTACCAGCAGTTCGGCAGGGGGCCTCCCGGGTTTCCAAGCTTTCTTT. This sequence encodes CTSSSAGGLPGFQAFF. Full variable domain (remainder filled in from reference TRBV28 and TRBJ1-1): DVKVTQSSRYLVKRTGEKVFLECVQDMDHENMFWYRQDPGLGLRLIYFSYDVKMKEKGDIPEGYSVSREKKERFSLILESASTNQTSMYLCTSSSAGGLPGFQAFFGQGTRLTVV.

The chain couples TRBV28 to TRBJ1-1; no clear D. Germline V lookup: CDR1 MDHEN, CDR2 SYDVKM. The V and J ends lost 3 bases and 0 bases respectively, with 8 bases between them. This CDR3 comprises 14 residues. CDR3 sequence reads: CASSFYQMNTEAFF. The CDR3 coding sequence is TGTGCCAGCAGTTTTTACCAAATGAACACTGAAGCTTTCTTT.

The chain employs TRBV6-2 or TRBV6-3 and TRBJ1-1; no definite D call. The germline CDR1 and CDR2 sequences are MNHEY and SVGEGT. The ends were cut back, 0 bases at V and 7 bases at J, with 6 bases in the middle. This CDR3 is 12 amino acids long. The CDR3 here is CASSYSGVEAFF. The CDR3 DNA reads as TGTGCCAGCAGTTACTCCGGGGTTGAAGCTTTCTTT.